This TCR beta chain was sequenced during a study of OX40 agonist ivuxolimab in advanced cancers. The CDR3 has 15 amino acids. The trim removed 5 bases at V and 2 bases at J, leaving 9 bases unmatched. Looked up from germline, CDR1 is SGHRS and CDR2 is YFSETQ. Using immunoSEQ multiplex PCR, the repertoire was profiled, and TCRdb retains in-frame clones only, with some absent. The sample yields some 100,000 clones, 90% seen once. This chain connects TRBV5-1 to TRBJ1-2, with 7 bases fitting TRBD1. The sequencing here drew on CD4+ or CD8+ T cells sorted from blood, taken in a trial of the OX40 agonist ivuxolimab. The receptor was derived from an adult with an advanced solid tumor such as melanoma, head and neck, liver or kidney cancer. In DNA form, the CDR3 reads TGCGCCAGCAGTGAGCGGACAGGCATAAACTATGGCTACACCTTC. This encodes CASSERTGINYGYTF.